This T cell receptor (beta chain) was retrieved from a study of regulatory T cells in long-lasting Graves disease. Overall study findings and caveats: The study found TRBV28, TRBJ1-2 and TRBJ2-5 favored in persistent disease. A reduction in accuracy may have resulted from the small sample size. Less diverse TCR repertoires were seen in persistent Graves' patients than in newly diagnosed ones.

The germline V and J ends were trimmed by 10 bases and 6 bases, with 24 bases remaining between them. The CDR3 sequence is 15 residues long. CDR1 LNHDA and CDR2 SQIVND come from the germline V gene (reference sequence). Researchers made TCR beta libraries by using iRepertoire HTBI primers and running Arm-PCR on CDR3 regions. One entry per CDR3 protein results from TCRdb running MiXCR on the multiplex PCR reads. The table has 350,000 to 400,000 distinct CDR3 sequences, about a sixth seen once. The time point: newly diagnosed GD, antithyroid drugs for less than 3 months. There was RNA extracted from PBMCs, and the TCR library was made from it. This clonotype was observed a few times. Its antigen is not known.

The sample here was peripheral blood mononuclear cells (PBMCs), taken at new diagnosis, from a patient treated with antithyroid drugs. The gene calls are TRBV19 and TRBJ1-1, with D possibly TRBD1 on 6 matching bases. The receptor was isolated from a female donor with Graves disease. The CDR3 sequence: CATCPASGVRAEAFF. In DNA form, the CDR3 reads TGTGCCACCTGCCCTGCATCAGGGGTAAGGGCTGAAGCTTTCTTT.